Listed below are T cell receptor beta chains from one sample, sequenced in a study of blood T cell repertoires in COVID-19. The data were produced by immunoSEQ multiplex PCR, yet TCRdb's version contains in-frame clones alone and is incomplete. The profile shows tens of thousands of clones, 75% to 85% of them singletons. Material for sequencing was peripheral blood. These receptors all come from a woman aged 70 to 79 with acute or convalescent COVID-19. Each CDR3 is given with its conserved first and last residue. A D gene is named only where the DNA matches it firmly. The size of a clone is reported for some rows only, either as once, few or many, or as a class for expanded clones.

clone size: NA; D gene: NA; V gene: TRBV11-2; J gene: TRBJ2-5; CDR3 DNA: TGTGCCAGCAGCCCCGGGTCGAGCAGAGAGACCCAGTACTTC; CDR3 protein: CASSPGSSRETQYF
clone size: NA; D gene: NA; V gene: TRBV6-4; J gene: TRBJ2-1; CDR3 DNA: TGTGCCAGCAGTCAGCGGAGCAGCTCCTACAATGAGCAGTTCTTC; CDR3 protein: CASSQRSSSYNEQFF
clone size: once; D gene: NA; V gene: TRBV12-3/TRBV12-4; J gene: TRBJ1-6; CDR3 DNA: TGTGCCAGCAGTTTGGACAGTCGTTCACCCCTCCACTTT; CDR3 protein: CASSLDSRSPLHF
clone size: NA; D gene: TRBD2; V gene: TRBV7-3; J gene: TRBJ2-3; CDR3 DNA: TGTGCCAGCAGCTTAAGGTCAGCTAGCGGGGGCACAGATACGCAGTATTTT; CDR3 protein: CASSLRSASGGTDTQYF
clone size: NA; D gene: TRBD1; V gene: TRBV7-9; J gene: TRBJ2-5; CDR3 DNA: TGTGCCAGCAGCTTAGTTGCAGGGGGAGAGACCCAGTACTTC; CDR3 protein: CASSLVAGGETQYF
clone size: NA; D gene: NA; V gene: TRBV5-1; J gene: TRBJ2-1; CDR3 DNA: TGCGCCAGCAGCATACGCGGGAATCGGGCCAGTGAGCAGTTCTTC; CDR3 protein: CASSIRGNRASEQFF
clone size: NA; D gene: TRBD2; V gene: TRBV7-9; J gene: TRBJ2-1; CDR3 DNA: TGTGCCAGCAGCCTCCACCGACTAGCGGGGGGGAGTATGAATGAGCAGTTCTTC; CDR3 protein: CASSLHRLAGGSMNEQFF
clone size: once; D gene: NA; V gene: TRBV7-3; J gene: TRBJ1-1; CDR3 DNA: TGTGCCAGCAGCTTGGATAGGGGCACTGAAGCTTTCTTT; CDR3 protein: CASSLDRGTEAFF
clone size: NA; D gene: NA; V gene: TRBV29-1; J gene: TRBJ1-1; CDR3 DNA: TGCAGCGTTTCACAGGGTAGTGGCACTGAAGCTTTCTTT; CDR3 protein: CSVSQGSGTEAFF
clone size: NA; D gene: TRBD2; V gene: TRBV6-2/TRBV6-3; J gene: TRBJ2-1; CDR3 DNA: TGTGCCAGCAGTTACGGGGCTAGCGGGGGGCGTTCCTACAATGAGCAGTTCTTC; CDR3 protein: CASSYGASGGRSYNEQFF
clone size: NA; D gene: NA; V gene: TRBV7-2; J gene: TRBJ2-7; CDR3 DNA: TGTGCCAGCAGCTTAGGGGCGTGGAGGGGCGAGCAGTACTTC; CDR3 protein: CASSLGAWRGEQYF
clone size: NA; D gene: NA; V gene: TRBV19; J gene: TRBJ1-5; CDR3 DNA: TGTGCCAGTAGTATATCAAGGGGTAAGAATCAGCCCCAGCATTTT; CDR3 protein: CASSISRGKNQPQHF
clone size: NA; D gene: TRBD1; V gene: TRBV5-6; J gene: TRBJ1-4; CDR3 DNA: TGTGCCAGCAGCTTGGGGACAGGGGTTGTAACTAATGAAAAACTGTTTTTT; CDR3 protein: CASSLGTGVVTNEKLFF
clone size: NA; D gene: NA; V gene: TRBV27; J gene: TRBJ1-5; CDR3 DNA: TGTGCCAGCAGTCCCCGAGCCCCGGACAGTGGCAATCAGCCCCAGCATTTT; CDR3 protein: CASSPRAPDSGNQPQHF
clone size: NA; D gene: NA; V gene: TRBV12-3/TRBV12-4; J gene: TRBJ2-1; CDR3 DNA: TGTGCCAGCAGAGGGAGGGGGGGCAGTAAGCAGTTCTTC; CDR3 protein: CASRGRGGSKQFF
clone size: NA; D gene: TRBD1; V gene: TRBV28; J gene: TRBJ2-7; CDR3 DNA: TGTGCCAGCAGCACAGACAGGGGGGCCTCCTACGAGCAGTACTTC; CDR3 protein: CASSTDRGASYEQYF
clone size: NA; D gene: NA; V gene: TRBV7-2; J gene: TRBJ1-3; CDR3 DNA: TGTGCCAGCAGCGAAAATACAGGGTTAGGTGGAAACACCATATATTTT; CDR3 protein: CASSENTGLGGNTIYF
clone size: NA; D gene: TRBD1; V gene: TRBV5-1; J gene: TRBJ2-3; CDR3 DNA: TGCGCCAGCAGCCCGGACAGGGAGGATACGCAGTATTTT; CDR3 protein: CASSPDREDTQYF
clone size: few; D gene: TRBD1; V gene: TRBV5-1; J gene: TRBJ1-2; CDR3 DNA: TGCGCCAGCAGCCTGGGGACAGGGACAAACTATGGCTACACCTTC; CDR3 protein: CASSLGTGTNYGYTF
clone size: NA; D gene: TRBD1; V gene: TRBV27; J gene: TRBJ2-3; CDR3 DNA: TGTGCCAGCAGTTCGAGGGGGCAGTGGGCAGATACGCAGTATTTT; CDR3 protein: CASSSRGQWADTQYF
clone size: NA; D gene: NA; V gene: TRBV2; J gene: TRBJ2-1; CDR3 DNA: TGTGCCAGCAGAGCAGACGGGGTGCATGAGCAGTTCTTC; CDR3 protein: CASRADGVHEQFF
clone size: NA; D gene: NA; V gene: TRBV29-1; J gene: TRBJ1-2; CDR3 DNA: TGCAGCGCCGAACTGGGGCGCGGTCACGGTAACTATGGCTACACCTTC; CDR3 protein: CSAELGRGHGNYGYTF
clone size: once; D gene: NA; V gene: TRBV15; J gene: TRBJ1-6; CDR3 DNA: TGTGCCACCAGCAGACGTCAGTATAATTCACCCCTCCACTTT; CDR3 protein: CATSRRQYNSPLHF
clone size: NA; D gene: NA; V gene: TRBV7-9; J gene: TRBJ2-5; CDR3 DNA: TGTGCCAGCAGCTTGGACAATGGAGGGGAAGAGACCCAGTACTTC; CDR3 protein: CASSLDNGGEETQYF
clone size: NA; D gene: TRBD1; V gene: TRBV7-2; J gene: TRBJ1-1; CDR3 DNA: TGTGCCAGCAGTCGGGACAGGGGGCAGGGCACTGAAGCTTTCTTT; CDR3 protein: CASSRDRGQGTEAFF
clone size: NA; D gene: TRBD1; V gene: TRBV30; J gene: TRBJ1-6; CDR3 DNA: TGTGCCTGGAATACCCCCGGGACAGCTACTTATAATTCACCCCTCCACTTT; CDR3 protein: CAWNTPGTATYNSPLHF
clone size: NA; D gene: TRBD2; V gene: TRBV5-1; J gene: TRBJ2-3; CDR3 DNA: TGCGCCAGCAGCCCTGGACTAGCGGGAGGGTCGAGCACAGATACGCAGTATTTT; CDR3 protein: CASSPGLAGGSSTDTQYF
clone size: NA; D gene: TRBD2; V gene: TRBV3-1/TRBV3-2; J gene: TRBJ2-7; CDR3 DNA: TGTGCCAGCAGCCAAGGGACTAGCGGGACCTACGAGCAGTACTTC; CDR3 protein: CASSQGTSGTYEQYF
clone size: NA; D gene: TRBD1; V gene: TRBV2; J gene: TRBJ2-6; CDR3 DNA: TGTGCCAGCAGTGTCCAGGGGGCCTCAAGGTCTGGGGCCAACGTCCTGACTTTC; CDR3 protein: CASSVQGASRSGANVLTF
clone size: NA; D gene: TRBD2; V gene: TRBV28; J gene: TRBJ2-1; CDR3 DNA: TGTGCCAGCAGCTTAACTAGCGCAAGAGGGAATGAGCAGTTCTTC; CDR3 protein: CASSLTSARGNEQFF
clone size: once; D gene: TRBD2; V gene: TRBV5-1; J gene: TRBJ2-7; CDR3 DNA: TGCGCCAGCAGCCCACGGACTAGCGGAGGGGGCTCCTACGAGCAGTACTTC; CDR3 protein: CASSPRTSGGGSYEQYF